Each of the 19 T cell receptor beta chains below was sequenced from the same sample in a study of early T cells in non-severe SARS-CoV-2 infection (dated by TCRdb to the early 2020s). To prepare the library, 5' RACE was applied. TCRdb shows the sequencer as NextSeq 500. Using fastp trimming at Q25 and MiXCR clonotype assembly, TCRdb reanalyzed the public sequencing data and kept in-frame beta chains. Records with the same CDR3 protein are collapsed into one entry carrying the most frequent genes and DNA. Counted in this sample were tens of thousands of distinct CDR3 sequences; about 12% of them appeared once. The top ten constitute 4% to 5.5% of the sample. Sequencing used whole blood. These receptors were taken from an adult who was a healthcare worker with PCR-confirmed SARS-CoV-2 infection or an uninfected control (not recorded which).

This CDR3 reads CASSSDGLLSGNTIYF. Here the CDR3 DNA reads TGCGCCAGCAGCTCCGACGGACTGCTCTCTGGAAACACCATATATTTT. The V and J genes are TRBV5-1 and TRBJ1-3; D unclear. The CDR3 consists of 16 residues. Trimming pared 3 bases from V and 0 bases from J, leaving 13 bases between. Germline V gene sequence: CDR1 SGHRS, CDR2 YFSETQ.

This clonotype was recorded many times. The chain recombines TRBV29-1 with TRBJ1-2; D is undetermined. Per germline, CDR1 SQVTM and CDR2 ANQGSEA. This CDR3 contains 12 residues. The V gene lost 4 bases and the J gene lost 2 bases, with 8 bases spanning the gap. CDR3 DNA sequence: TGCAGCGTTGGCATAGGGAACTATGGCTACACCTTC. It yields the protein CSVGIGNYGYTF.

In this sample, this clonotype turned up a few times. For the CDR3, the DNA is TGTGCCAGCAGCTTGGGGGCGGCTTTCGATGAGCAGTTCTTC. This gives the protein CASSLGAAFDEQFF. The rearrangement links TRBV7-9 to TRBJ2-1, with D possibly TRBD1 on 6 matching bases. Trimming removed 3 bases at V and 8 bases at J, with 14 bases between. CDR3 size: 14 residues. CDR1 is SEHNR, CDR2 FQNEAQ, per germline (reference sequence).

The genes are TRBV3-1 and TRBJ1-6; D is perhaps TRBD1 (6 bases). CDR1 is LGHDT and CDR2 is YNNKEL in the germline V gene (reference sequence). The CDR3 totals 14 residues. Deletions cut 8 bases from V and 10 bases from J, with 18 bases between. This CDR3 is CASGGEGDGSPLHF. The CDR3 DNA is TGTGCCAGCGGCGGGGAGGGGGATGGCTCACCCCTCCACTTT.

This clonotype was recorded many times. The V and J genes are TRBV9 and TRBJ1-3; D unresolved. Trimming removed 0 bases from V and 0 bases from J, with 4 bases in between. CDR3 length equals 14 residues. Germline values: CDR1 SGDLS, CDR2 YYNGEE. The DNA of the CDR3 is TGTGCCAGCAGCGTAGTGGCCTCTGGAAACACCATATATTTT. Protein sequence: CASSVVASGNTIYF.

This clonotype was detected many times. The chain employs TRBV6-1 and TRBJ1-5, with D tentatively TRBD1 (5 bases). V lost 3 bases, J lost 5 bases, and 14 bases lay in between. CDR1 is MNHNS and CDR2 is SASEGT in the germline V gene. The CDR3 has 15 amino acids. The CDR3 loop reads CASSEGRARDQPQHF. DNA of the CDR3: TGTGCCAGCAGTGAGGGCAGGGCGAGGGATCAGCCCCAGCATTTT.

The sample holds a few counts of this clonotype. The chain uses TRBV12-3 or TRBV12-4 and TRBJ2-4, with 8 bases that match TRBD2. The junction had 5 bases not matched to a gene; V was cut back by 5 bases and J by 5 bases. The CDR3 is 14 amino acids. The CDR3 bases are TGTGCCAGCAGTAAGGCGGGAGGAGAAAACATTCAGTACTTC. Translation gives CASSKAGGENIQYF.

The sample holds a few counts of this clonotype. The chain is built from TRBV6-6 and TRBJ1-5; 8 nucleotides align to TRBD1. The CDR3 runs 17 residues. The V and J ends lost 5 bases and 1 base, in that order; junction bases with no gene match: 10. Germline CDR1 MNHNY, CDR2 SVGAGI (reference sequence). For the CDR3, the DNA is TGTGCCAGCAGTCCTCGACAGGGGAGTATGAGCAATCAGCCCCAGCATTTT. It yields the protein CASSPRQGSMSNQPQHF.

The J gene is TRBJ2-4, the V gene TRBV11-2; 9 bases match TRBD1. V shed 8 bases, J shed 3 bases, and the junction held 8 bases outside the gene matches. This CDR3 has 15 residues. The germline V gene encodes CDR1 SGHAT and CDR2 FQNNGV. CDR3 coding DNA: TGTGCCAGCGCGGAGGGACAGGGAAACAAAAACATTCAGTACTTC. Translation: CASAEGQGNKNIQYF.

This clonotype was seen repeatedly, ten times or more. The gene calls are TRBV7-2 and TRBJ2-1; 9 bases are shared with TRBD2. This CDR3 contains 16 residues. After removal of 7 bases from V and 7 bases from J, the junction contained 14 bases not matched to a gene. Germline CDR1 SGHTA, CDR2 FQGNSA. The CDR3 loop is CASTRLGGGRGNEQFF. The CDR3 DNA reads as TGTGCCAGCACCCGCCTTGGGGGCGGGAGGGGTAATGAGCAGTTCTTC.

This clonotype was found many times. CDR3 residues: CASSTRLATGELFF. In nucleotides, the CDR3 is TGCGCCAGCAGCACTAGACTAGCGACCGGGGAGCTGTTTTTT. The J gene is TRBJ2-2, the V gene TRBV5-1; 8 positions agree with TRBD2. The CDR3 has 14 amino acids. The V segment lost 4 bases and the J segment 5 bases; nucleotides outside the gene matches: 4. CDR1 and CDR2 from the germline V gene are SGHRS and YFSETQ.

With respect to this clonotype: A much larger clone is a single base away; this may be a read error. The V gene is TRBV11-2, the J gene TRBJ1-6; a weak D match, TRBD1 (6 bases). The CDR3 loop spans 16 amino acids. Trimming removed 4 bases from V and 5 bases from J, with 15 bases in between. From germline, CDR1 is SGHAT and CDR2 FQNNGV. CDR3 protein: CASSSQNGGDNSPLHF. Written as DNA, the CDR3 is TGTGCCAGCAGCTCCCAGAACGGGGGCGATAATTCACCCCTCCACTTT.

This clonotype showed up many times. The CDR3: CASSPGGFYNSPLHF. CDR3 nucleotides: TGTGCCAGCAGCCCAGGGGGGTTCTATAATTCACCCCTCCACTTT. This rearrangement joins TRBV5-4 to TRBJ1-6; 7 positions agree with TRBD1. Germline V gene lookup returns CDR1 SGHNT and CDR2 YYREEE (reference sequence). CDR3 length equals 15 residues. V was pared by 4 bases and J by 3 bases, with 4 bases of the junction left unmatched.

This clonotype came up a few times. This chain connects TRBV24-1 to TRBJ2-1, with 9 bases identical to TRBD2. This CDR3 has 13 amino acids. Germline V gene lookup returns CDR1 KGHDR and CDR2 SFDVKD. The V segment lost 7 bases and the J segment 5 bases; nucleotides outside the gene matches: 2. CDR3 region: CATRAGGNNEQFF. For the CDR3, the DNA is TGTGCCACCAGGGCGGGAGGGAACAATGAGCAGTTCTTC.

This clonotype was counted ten times or more. The rearrangement links TRBV27 to TRBJ2-7, with 13 bases fitting TRBD2. Unmatched junction bases numbered 0, after V lost 6 bases and J lost 1 base. Germline CDR1 is MNHEY and CDR2 is SMNVEV (reference sequence). The CDR3 loop spans 14 amino acids. The CDR3 loop is CASRGLAGSYEQYF. The CDR3 DNA is TGTGCCAGCAGGGGACTAGCGGGGTCCTACGAGCAGTACTTC.

The chain joins TRBV6-2 or TRBV6-3 to TRBJ2-2; no definite D call. Germline CDR1 MNHEY, CDR2 SVGEGT. The CDR3 has 12 residues. With 5 bases removed from V and 3 bases from J, the gap between germline ends came to 4 bases. Written as DNA, the CDR3 is TGTGCCAGCAGTCCCGACACCGGGGAGCTGTTTTTT. Its protein is CASSPDTGELFF.

DNA of the CDR3: TGTGCCAGCAGTCGAGGACTAGCGGGGAGGCGGTACCAAGAGACCCAGTACTTC. Translating gives CASSRGLAGRRYQETQYF. The J gene is TRBJ2-5, the V gene TRBV6-2 or TRBV6-3; 12 nucleotides agree with TRBD2. The CDR3 extends over 18 amino acids. V lost 5 bases and J lost 0; bases outside the gene matches: 10. Per the germline V gene, CDR1 is MNHEY and CDR2 is SVGEGT.

This clonotype appeared a few times. V and J are TRBV19 and TRBJ2-1; possibly TRBD2 for D (5 bases). The CDR3 is made up of 12 amino acids. Germline V lookup: CDR1 LNHDA, CDR2 SQIVND (reference sequence). Trimming pared 6 bases from V and 8 bases from J, leaving 11 bases between. CDR3 amino acids: CASSGIGDEQFF. The CDR3 nucleotides are TGTGCCAGTAGCGGGATTGGGGATGAGCAGTTCTTC.

This clonotype has ten or more counts. The chain couples TRBV20-1 to TRBJ2-7; no reliable D call. The V gene's germline CDR1 is DFQATT and CDR2 SNEGSKA (reference sequence). The CDR3 has 12 amino acids. With 5 bases removed from V and 6 bases from J, the gap between germline ends came to 14 bases. CDR3 amino acids: CSASPLDVEQYF. For the CDR3, the DNA is TGCAGTGCTTCCCCCCTAGACGTCGAGCAGTACTTC.